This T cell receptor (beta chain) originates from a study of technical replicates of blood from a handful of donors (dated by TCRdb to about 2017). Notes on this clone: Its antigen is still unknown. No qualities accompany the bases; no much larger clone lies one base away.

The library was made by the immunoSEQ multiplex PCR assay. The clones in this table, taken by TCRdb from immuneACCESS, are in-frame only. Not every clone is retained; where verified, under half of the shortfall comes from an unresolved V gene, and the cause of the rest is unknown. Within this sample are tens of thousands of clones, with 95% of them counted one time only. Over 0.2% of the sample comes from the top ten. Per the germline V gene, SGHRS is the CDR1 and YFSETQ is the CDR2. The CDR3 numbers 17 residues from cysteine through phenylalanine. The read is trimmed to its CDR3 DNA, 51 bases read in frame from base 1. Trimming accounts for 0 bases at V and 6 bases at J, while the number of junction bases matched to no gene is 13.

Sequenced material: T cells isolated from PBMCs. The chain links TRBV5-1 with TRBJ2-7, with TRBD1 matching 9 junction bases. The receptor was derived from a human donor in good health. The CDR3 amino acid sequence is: CASSLVPPGQGSGEQYF. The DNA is TGCGCCAGCAGCTTGGTCCCCCCGGGACAGGGATCTGGCGAGCAGTACTTC.